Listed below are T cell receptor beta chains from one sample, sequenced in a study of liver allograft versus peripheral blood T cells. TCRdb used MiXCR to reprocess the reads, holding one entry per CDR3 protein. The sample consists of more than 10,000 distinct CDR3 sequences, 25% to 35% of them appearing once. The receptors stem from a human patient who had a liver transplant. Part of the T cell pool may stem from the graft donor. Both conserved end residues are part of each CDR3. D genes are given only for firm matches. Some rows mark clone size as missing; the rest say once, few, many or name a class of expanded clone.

TGCAGTGCTAGAGACATGCGGGGAGTCTACAATGAGCAGTTCTTC	CSARDMRGVYNEQFF	-	TRBV20-1	TRBJ2-1	-
TGCAGCGTTGCCCACATGAACACTGAAGCTTTCTTT	CSVAHMNTEAFF	medium-sized	TRBV29-1	TRBJ1-1	-
TGCAGTGCTAATGTCGGGGGGAGCCCTGAAGCTTTCTTT	CSANVGGSPEAFF	-	TRBV20-1	TRBJ1-1	-
TGTGCCAGCAGCCGGACTAGCAGCCAGAACGAGCAGTACTTC	CASSRTSSQNEQYF	-	TRBV7-3	TRBJ2-7	TRBD2
TGTGCCAGTAGCCTTGGGACTAGCGGGGGGGCCCTCTACGACTACAATGAGCAGTTCTTC	CASSLGTSGGALYDYNEQFF	many	TRBV19	TRBJ2-1	TRBD2
TGCAGTGCCAAACCTGGTAGCACAGATACGCAGTATTTT	CSAKPGSTDTQYF	-	TRBV20-1	TRBJ2-3	-
TGTGCCAGCTCACAACAACCAAGGGGAGGGAGCTCACCCCTCCACTTT	CASSQQPRGGSSPLHF	medium-sized	TRBV18	TRBJ1-6	-
TGTGCCAGCAGCTTGGTTAATCAGCCCCAGCATTTT	CASSLVNQPQHF	-	TRBV5-6	TRBJ1-5	-
TGTGCCAGCAGCTTAGAATTTTCGGCGGCCGAAGCTTTCTTT	CASSLEFSAAEAFF	medium-sized	TRBV11-1	TRBJ1-1	-
TGTGCCAGCAGAGGCGGGAGGGCCGGAGAGCAGTACTTC	CASRGGRAGEQYF	-	TRBV6-5	TRBJ2-7	TRBD2
TGTGCCAGCAGTTCCCAGTCGGCCGGGGAGCTGTTTTTT	CASSSQSAGELFF	-	TRBV25-1	TRBJ2-2	-
TGTGCCAGCAGTTCCGGCCCCGAGCAGTACTTC	CASSSGPEQYF	-	TRBV12-3/TRBV12-4	TRBJ2-7	-
TGTGCCAGCACGCTAAGTGGAGAGACCCAGTACTTC	CASTLSGETQYF	-	TRBV5-6	TRBJ2-5	-
TGTGCCAGTAGTCCCCAGGGTACCGGGGAGCTGTTTTTT	CASSPQGTGELFF	medium-sized	TRBV19	TRBJ2-2	-
TGTGCCGTCAAGTCCGGGACAGCGAACACTGAAGCTTTCTTT	CAVKSGTANTEAFF	medium-sized	TRBV7-9	TRBJ1-1	TRBD1
TGTGCCAGCAGTTACTCAAACGAAGCTCCCGACATTCAGTACTTC	CASSYSNEAPDIQYF	many	TRBV6-2/TRBV6-3	TRBJ2-4	-
TGTGCCAGCACCCTCACCCAGGGGCACACCATATATTTT	CASTLTQGHTIYF	medium-sized	TRBV6-1	TRBJ1-3	-
TGTGCCATCAGTGAGTCGGCCGGGACAGGAGCCTACGAGCAGTACTTC	CAISESAGTGAYEQYF	few	TRBV10-3	TRBJ2-7	TRBD1
TGCGCCAGCAGCGGGACAGGGGGCTGGGGGACGCAGTATTTT	CASSGTGGWGTQYF	-	TRBV10-1	TRBJ2-3	TRBD1
TGTGCCAGCAGTTGGACAACTAATGAAAAACTGTTTTTT	CASSWTTNEKLFF	-	TRBV12-3/TRBV12-4	TRBJ1-4	-
TGTGCCTTCCGGGGGGTAGGAACTGAAGCTTTCTTT	CAFRGVGTEAFF	few	TRBV30	TRBJ1-1	-
TGTGCCAGCAGCCCACTAGCGGGAGGGATACTGCGCACAGATACGCAGTATTTT	CASSPLAGGILRTDTQYF	many	TRBV7-9	TRBJ2-3	TRBD2
TGCAGTGCTAGACCCATGGGGTACGAGCAGTTCTTC	CSARPMGYEQFF	-	TRBV20-1	TRBJ2-1	-
TGTGCCAGCAGCTTAGGTCTGGGCTACGAGCAGTACTTC	CASSLGLGYEQYF	-	TRBV7-2	TRBJ2-7	-
TGTGCCAGCTCAGCGACAGGCGAGAATGAAAAACTGTTTTTT	CASSATGENEKLFF	-	TRBV18	TRBJ1-4	-
TGCAGGCTCAGGGGACTGAACACTGAAGCTTTCTTT	CRLRGLNTEAFF	-	TRBV20-1	TRBJ1-1	-
TGTGCCAGCAGCCCAAGTAACTATGGCTACACCTTC	CASSPSNYGYTF	-	TRBV6-5	TRBJ1-2	-
TGTGCCATCTTGACAGGGGCGGACGAGCAGTACTTC	CAILTGADEQYF	medium-sized	TRBV10-3	TRBJ2-7	TRBD1
TGTGCCAGCAGCCCAATTGGGGATGGGAGGTCCTATGGCTACACCTTC	CASSPIGDGRSYGYTF	many	TRBV5-6	TRBJ1-2	-
TGTGCCAGCAGCTTCGTGGGAGGGCCGGAAGATACGCAGTATTTT	CASSFVGGPEDTQYF	few	TRBV5-6	TRBJ2-3	TRBD2
TGTGCCAGCAGTTCCTCAAGGGGGGAGGGCTACGAGCAGTACTTC	CASSSSRGEGYEQYF	few	TRBV6-1	TRBJ2-7	-
TGTGCCAGCGAGGGGGTTGAGGAGACCCAGTACTTC	CASEGVEETQYF	-	TRBV5-4	TRBJ2-5	-
TGTGCCAGCAGCTTACCTGGTCCGGGAGGGGGCCAAGAGACCCAGTACTTC	CASSLPGPGGGQETQYF	-	TRBV11-1	TRBJ2-5	TRBD2
TGTGCCAGCAGCCTGAGAGGGACAGGGGTACTAGCGGGAGGCTACGAGCAGTACTTC	CASSLRGTGVLAGGYEQYF	-	TRBV12-3/TRBV12-4	TRBJ2-7	TRBD2
TGTGCCAGCAGCCCATCAACAGGGGGCCCCGGTCAGCCCCAGCATTTT	CASSPSTGGPGQPQHF	-	TRBV9	TRBJ1-5	TRBD1
TGCAGCGTTGTTAAGGGAAACACCTACGAGCAGTACTTC	CSVVKGNTYEQYF	-	TRBV29-1	TRBJ2-7	-
TGTGCCAGCAGTGCCTCGATTTCGACCTACGAGCAGTACTTC	CASSASISTYEQYF	few	TRBV6-1	TRBJ2-7	-
TGTGCCAGCAGTACCGGGACTGTATTCTCACCCCTCCACTTT	CASSTGTVFSPLHF	many	TRBV27	TRBJ1-6	-
TGTGCCAGCAGCCTCGGGACCCCTGCAGGGACGCAGTATTTT	CASSLGTPAGTQYF	medium-sized	TRBV28	TRBJ2-3	-
TGTGCCATCAGCAATACAGGAGGCACTGAAGCTTTCTTT	CAISNTGGTEAFF	medium-sized	TRBV10-3	TRBJ1-1	-
TGTGCCAGCAGTGAGGGGACAGGGGAGAATCAGCCCCAGCATTTT	CASSEGTGENQPQHF	-	TRBV10-3	TRBJ1-5	TRBD1
TGTGCCAGCAGCAACGCGGGGTTCTCTGGAAACACCATATATTTT	CASSNAGFSGNTIYF	-	TRBV6-2/TRBV6-3	TRBJ1-3	-
TGCAGTTCCCCCCAGGAGGGTAGGGGCTACACCTTC	CSSPQEGRGYTF	-	TRBV20-1	TRBJ1-2	-
TGTGCCAGCAGTCGAAGGGCGGAGCGAGGAGCCCATAATTCACCCCTCCACTTT	CASSRRAERGAHNSPLHF	medium-sized	TRBV6-5	TRBJ1-6	-
TGTGCCAGCAGGCTACTAGCTCTAGCCTACAATGAGCAGTTCTTC	CASRLLALAYNEQFF	many	TRBV6-2/TRBV6-3	TRBJ2-1	-
TGTGCCAGTAGTATAGGTTGGGTCGCCAAAAACATTCAGTACTTC	CASSIGWVAKNIQYF	medium-sized	TRBV19	TRBJ2-4	-
TGTGCCAGCAGTGAGATGGACAGCGTATTCCCCTTCGGCCGAAATTCACCCCTCCACTTT	CASSEMDSVFPFGRNSPLHF	-	TRBV9	TRBJ1-6	-
TGCGCCAGCAGTACGTTAGAAGGCTACACCTTC	CASSTLEGYTF	-	TRBV10-2	TRBJ1-2	-
TGTGCCAGCAGTTTCTCTAGGAATTCACCCCTCCACTTT	CASSFSRNSPLHF	few	TRBV28	TRBJ1-6	-
TGTGCCAGTAGTATTCTTCGTGAGGTCAATCAGCCCCAGCATTTT	CASSILREVNQPQHF	few	TRBV19	TRBJ1-5	-
TGTGCCAGCAGCTTGGTGGGCAGCGACTTCACAGATACGCAGTATTTT	CASSLVGSDFTDTQYF	medium-sized	TRBV5-4	TRBJ2-3	-
TGTGCCACCAGCAGAGATTGGCGGGGGGGGTTATATGGCTACACCTTC	CATSRDWRGGLYGYTF	-	TRBV15	TRBJ1-2	-
TGTGCCACTTCCGGGACAGGGCTCACTGAAGCTTTCTTT	CATSGTGLTEAFF	-	TRBV12-3/TRBV12-4	TRBJ1-1	TRBD1
TGCAGTGCTAGAGATCTAGGGACTACCAATGAGCAGTTCTTC	CSARDLGTTNEQFF	-	TRBV20-1	TRBJ2-1	TRBD2
TGTGCCACCAGTGATTTCGGACAGGGGACGAACACCGGGGAGCTGTTTTTT	CATSDFGQGTNTGELFF	medium-sized	TRBV24-1	TRBJ2-2	TRBD1
TGTGCCAGCAGGCGAGAGTGGGACAGCACCTACGAGCAGTACTTC	CASRREWDSTYEQYF	medium-sized	TRBV6-5	TRBJ2-7	TRBD1
TGTGCCAGCAGCCAAGGGGGCGTTGGGGGAGAGACCCAGTACTTC	CASSQGGVGGETQYF	-	TRBV4-2	TRBJ2-5	-
TGTGCCAGCAGTTCGGACAGTTGGCCCTATGGCTACACCTTC	CASSSDSWPYGYTF	medium-sized	TRBV6-6	TRBJ1-2	-
TGTGCCAGCTCCCCCCCAGCGGGTACCAATGAGCAGTTCTTC	CASSPPAGTNEQFF	few	TRBV6-5	TRBJ2-1	-